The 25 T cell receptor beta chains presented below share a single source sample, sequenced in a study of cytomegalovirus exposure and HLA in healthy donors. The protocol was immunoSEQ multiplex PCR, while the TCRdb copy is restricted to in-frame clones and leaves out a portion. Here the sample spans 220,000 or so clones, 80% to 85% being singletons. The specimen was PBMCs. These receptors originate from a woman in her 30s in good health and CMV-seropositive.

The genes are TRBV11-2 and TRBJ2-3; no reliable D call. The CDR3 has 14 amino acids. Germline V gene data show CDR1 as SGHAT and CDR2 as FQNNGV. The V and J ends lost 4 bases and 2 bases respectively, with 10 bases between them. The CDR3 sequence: CASSSTHSTDTQYF. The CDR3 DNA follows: TGTGCCAGCAGCTCGACACATTCCACAGATACGCAGTATTTT. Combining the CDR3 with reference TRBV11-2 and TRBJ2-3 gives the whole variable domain EAGVAQSPRYKIIEKRQSVAFWCNPISGHATLYWYQQILGQGPKLLIQFQNNGVVDDSQLPKDRFSAERLKGVDSTLKIQPAKLEDSAVYLCASSSTHSTDTQYFGPGTRLTVL.

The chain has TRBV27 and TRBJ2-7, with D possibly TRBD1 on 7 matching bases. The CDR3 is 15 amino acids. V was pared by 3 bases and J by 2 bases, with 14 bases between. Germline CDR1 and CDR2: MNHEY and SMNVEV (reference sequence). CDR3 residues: CASSFRGVSAYEQYF. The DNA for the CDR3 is TGTGCCAGCAGTTTCAGGGGGGTATCTGCCTACGAGCAGTACTTC.

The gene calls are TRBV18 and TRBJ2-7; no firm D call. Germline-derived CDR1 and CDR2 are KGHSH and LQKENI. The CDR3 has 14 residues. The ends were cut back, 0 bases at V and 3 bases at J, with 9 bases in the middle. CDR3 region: CASSPPSRNYEQYF. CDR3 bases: TGTGCCAGCTCACCACCTAGCCGAAACTACGAGCAGTACTTC.

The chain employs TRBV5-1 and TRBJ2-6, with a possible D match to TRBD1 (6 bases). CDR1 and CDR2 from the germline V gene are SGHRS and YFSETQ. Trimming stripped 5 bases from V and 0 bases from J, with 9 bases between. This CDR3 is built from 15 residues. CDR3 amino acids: CASRSGVSGANVLTF. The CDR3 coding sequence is TGCGCCAGCAGGTCAGGGGTCTCTGGGGCCAACGTCCTGACTTTC.

CDR3 sequence: CSVESGQSTDTQYF. In DNA, the CDR3 is TGCAGCGTTGAAAGCGGACAGAGCACAGATACGCAGTATTTT. V and J are TRBV29-1 and TRBJ2-3; possibly TRBD1 for D (6 bases). This CDR3 is built from 14 residues. V was clipped by 2 bases and J by 0 bases, with 9 bases between them. Germline-derived CDR1 and CDR2 are SQVTM and ANQGSEA.

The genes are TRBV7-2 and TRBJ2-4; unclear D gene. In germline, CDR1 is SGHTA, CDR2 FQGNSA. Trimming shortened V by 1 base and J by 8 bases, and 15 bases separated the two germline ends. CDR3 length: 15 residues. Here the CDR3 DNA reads TGTGCCAGCAGCTTAGTTGCGACCTCTAGGGACATTCAGTACTTC. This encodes CASSLVATSRDIQYF.

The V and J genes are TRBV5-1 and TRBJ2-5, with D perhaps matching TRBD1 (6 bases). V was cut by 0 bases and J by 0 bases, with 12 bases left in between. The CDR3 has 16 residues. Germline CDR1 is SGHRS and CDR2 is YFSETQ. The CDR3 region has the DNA TGCGCCAGCAGCTTGGCGGGACAAGAGAACCAAGAGACCCAGTACTTC. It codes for CASSLAGQENQETQYF.

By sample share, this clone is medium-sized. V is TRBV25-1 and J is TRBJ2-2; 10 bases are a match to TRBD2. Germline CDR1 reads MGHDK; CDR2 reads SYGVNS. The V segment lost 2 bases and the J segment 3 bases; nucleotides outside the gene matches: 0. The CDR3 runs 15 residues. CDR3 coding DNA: TGTGCCAGCAGTGAACTAGCGGGAGACACCGGGGAGCTGTTTTTT. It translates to CASSELAGDTGELFF.

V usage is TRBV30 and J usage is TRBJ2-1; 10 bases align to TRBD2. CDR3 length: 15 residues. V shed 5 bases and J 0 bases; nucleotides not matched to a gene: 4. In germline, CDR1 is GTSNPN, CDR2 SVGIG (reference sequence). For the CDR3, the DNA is TGTGCCTGGTTGACTAGCGGGTTCTCCTACAATGAGCAGTTCTTC. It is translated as CAWLTSGFSYNEQFF.

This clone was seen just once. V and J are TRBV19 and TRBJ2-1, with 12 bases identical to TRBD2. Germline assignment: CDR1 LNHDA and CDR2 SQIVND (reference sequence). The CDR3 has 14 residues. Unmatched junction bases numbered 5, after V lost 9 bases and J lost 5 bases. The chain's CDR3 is CASTRTSGDNEQFF. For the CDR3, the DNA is TGTGCCAGCACCCGGACTAGCGGGGACAATGAGCAGTTCTTC. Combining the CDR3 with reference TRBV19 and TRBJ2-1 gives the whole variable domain DGGITQSPKYLFRKEGQNVTLSCEQNLNHDAMYWYRQDPGQGLRLIYYSQIVNDFQKGDIAEGYSVSREKKESFPLTVTSAQKNPTAFYLCASTRTSGDNEQFFGPGTRLTVL.

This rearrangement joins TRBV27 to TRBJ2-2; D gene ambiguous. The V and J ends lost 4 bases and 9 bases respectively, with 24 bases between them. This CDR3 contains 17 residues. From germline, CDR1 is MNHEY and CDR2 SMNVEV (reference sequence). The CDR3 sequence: CASSSRPDRYRSRELFF. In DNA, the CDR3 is TGTGCCAGCAGTTCCCGCCCCGATCGGTACCGGAGCAGGGAGCTGTTTTTT.

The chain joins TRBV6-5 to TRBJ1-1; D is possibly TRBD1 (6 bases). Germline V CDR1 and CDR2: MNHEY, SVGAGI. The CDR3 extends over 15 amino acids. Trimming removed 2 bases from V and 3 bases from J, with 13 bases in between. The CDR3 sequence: CASSYGVGADTEAFF. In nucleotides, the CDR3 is TGTGCCAGCAGTTACGGTGTGGGGGCAGACACTGAAGCTTTCTTT.

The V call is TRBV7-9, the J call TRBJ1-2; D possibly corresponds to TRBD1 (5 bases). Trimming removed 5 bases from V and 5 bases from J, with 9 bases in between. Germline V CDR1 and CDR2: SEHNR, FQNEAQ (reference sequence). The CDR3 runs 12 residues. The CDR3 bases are TGTGCCAGCAGCGGGGCCAAGTATGGCTACACCTTC. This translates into CASSGAKYGYTF.

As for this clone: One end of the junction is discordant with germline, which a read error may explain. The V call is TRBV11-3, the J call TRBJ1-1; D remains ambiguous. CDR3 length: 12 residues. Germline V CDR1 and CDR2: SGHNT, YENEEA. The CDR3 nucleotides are TGTGCCAGCAGCCTAGAGGCAGAAGGAGCTTTCTTT. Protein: CASSLEAEGAFF.

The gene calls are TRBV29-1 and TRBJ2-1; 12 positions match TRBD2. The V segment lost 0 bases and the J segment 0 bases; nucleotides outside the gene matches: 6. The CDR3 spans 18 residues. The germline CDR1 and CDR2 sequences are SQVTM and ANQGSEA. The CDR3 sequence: CSVEEATSGRSSYNEQFF. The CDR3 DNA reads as TGCAGCGTTGAAGAGGCTACTAGCGGGAGGAGCTCCTACAATGAGCAGTTCTTC.

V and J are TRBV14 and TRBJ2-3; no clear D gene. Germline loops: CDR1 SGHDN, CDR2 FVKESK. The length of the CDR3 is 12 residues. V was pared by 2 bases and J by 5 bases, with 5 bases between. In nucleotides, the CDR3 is TGTGCCAGCAGCCAATCCTTAGATACGCAGTATTTT. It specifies CASSQSLDTQYF.

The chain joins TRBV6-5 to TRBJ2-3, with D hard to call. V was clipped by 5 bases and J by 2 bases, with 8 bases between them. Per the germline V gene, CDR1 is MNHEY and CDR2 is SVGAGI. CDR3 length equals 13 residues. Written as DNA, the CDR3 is TGTGCCAGCAGTCTACGATACACAGATACGCAGTATTTT. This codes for CASSLRYTDTQYF.

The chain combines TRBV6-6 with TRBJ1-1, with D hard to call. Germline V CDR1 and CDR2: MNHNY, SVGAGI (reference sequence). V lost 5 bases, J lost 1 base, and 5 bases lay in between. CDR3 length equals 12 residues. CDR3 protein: CASSPGNTEAFF. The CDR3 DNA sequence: TGTGCCAGCAGTCCGGGGAACACTGAAGCTTTCTTT.

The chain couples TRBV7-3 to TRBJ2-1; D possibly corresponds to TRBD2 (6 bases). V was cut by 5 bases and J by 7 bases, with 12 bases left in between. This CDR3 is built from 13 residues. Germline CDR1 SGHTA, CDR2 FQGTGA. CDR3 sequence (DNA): TGTGCCAGCAGCCCCGGGACTCCAAATGAGCAGTTCTTC. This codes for CASSPGTPNEQFF.

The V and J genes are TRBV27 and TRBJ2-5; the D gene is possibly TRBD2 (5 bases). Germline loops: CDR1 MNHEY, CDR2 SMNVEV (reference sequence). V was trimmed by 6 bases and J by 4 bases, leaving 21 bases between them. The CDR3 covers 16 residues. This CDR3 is CASSPKGLLAPETQYF. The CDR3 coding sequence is TGTGCCAGCAGCCCTAAGGGCCTCCTAGCCCCAGAGACCCAGTACTTC.

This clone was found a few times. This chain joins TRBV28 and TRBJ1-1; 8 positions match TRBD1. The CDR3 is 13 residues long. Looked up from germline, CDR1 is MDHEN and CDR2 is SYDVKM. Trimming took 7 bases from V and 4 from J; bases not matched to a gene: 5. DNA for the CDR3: TGTGCCAGCAATCAACAGGGGGTCACTGAAGCTTTCTTT. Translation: CASNQQGVTEAFF.

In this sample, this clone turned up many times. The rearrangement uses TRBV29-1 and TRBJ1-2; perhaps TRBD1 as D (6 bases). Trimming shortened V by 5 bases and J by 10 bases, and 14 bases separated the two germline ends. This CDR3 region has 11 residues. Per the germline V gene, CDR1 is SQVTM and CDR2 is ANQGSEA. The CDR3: CSVSTQGLYTF. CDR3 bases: TGCAGCGTTTCTACACAGGGCCTCTACACCTTC.

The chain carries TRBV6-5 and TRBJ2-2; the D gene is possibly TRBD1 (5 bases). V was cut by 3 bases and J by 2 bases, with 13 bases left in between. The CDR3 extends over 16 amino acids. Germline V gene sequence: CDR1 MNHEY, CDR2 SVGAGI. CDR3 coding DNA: TGTGCCAGCAGTTATAATCCGACAGAAAACACCGGGGAGCTGTTTTTT. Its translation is CASSYNPTENTGELFF.

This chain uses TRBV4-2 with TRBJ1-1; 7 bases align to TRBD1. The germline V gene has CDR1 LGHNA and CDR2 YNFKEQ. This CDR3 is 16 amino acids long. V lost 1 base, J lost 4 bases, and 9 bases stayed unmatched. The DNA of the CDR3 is TGTGCCAGCAGCCAAGGGGGTCAGGGGGGCTTCACTGAAGCTTTCTTT. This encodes CASSQGGQGGFTEAFF.

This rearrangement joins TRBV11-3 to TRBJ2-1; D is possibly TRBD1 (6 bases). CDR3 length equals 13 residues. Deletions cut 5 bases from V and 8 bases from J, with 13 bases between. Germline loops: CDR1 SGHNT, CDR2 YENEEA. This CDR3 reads CASSGEDSYEQFF. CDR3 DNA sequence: TGTGCCAGCAGCGGCGAGGACAGCTATGAGCAGTTCTTC.